A selection of T cell receptor beta chains follows, all from one sample in a study of cytomegalovirus exposure and HLA in healthy donors. Profiled with immunoSEQ multiplex PCR; TCRdb holds only in-frame clones, not every one. The sample includes 100,000 to 150,000 clones, approximately 78% of them seen just once. The sequencing input was PBMCs. Source of these receptors: a female donor in good health and CMV-seronegative. Each CDR3 is given with its conserved first and last residue. The D gene is left open where the match is weak. Size values are once, few and many counts, or a class for expanded clones, and some rows have none.

J,V,D,size,DNA,CDR3
TRBJ2-5,TRBV7-2,.,.,TGTGCCAGCAGCCCAAGGACACAATTGGAGACCCAGTACTTC,CASSPRTQLETQYF
TRBJ2-1,TRBV7-6,TRBD2,.,TGTGCCAGCAGCCGGACTAGGACTAGCGGGAGAAATGAGCAGTTCTTC,CASSRTRTSGRNEQFF
TRBJ2-2,TRBV2,.,few,TGTGCCAGCAGTGTAGGGGAGGCCGGGGAGCTGTTTTTT,CASSVGEAGELFF
TRBJ1-3,TRBV15,.,once,TGTGCCACCAGCAGAGTTGGAGGAGCCTCTGGAAACACCATATATTTT,CATSRVGGASGNTIYF
TRBJ2-7,TRBV4-1,.,.,TGCGCCAGCAGCCAACGTGGGGGGACCTACGAGCAGTACTTC,CASSQRGGTYEQYF
TRBJ2-7,TRBV18,TRBD1,.,TGTGCCAGCTCACCACCCGAATACCAACAGGGGTTGGCCTACGAGCAGTACTTC,CASSPPEYQQGLAYEQYF
TRBJ2-1,TRBV19,TRBD2,.,TGTGCCAGTAGATCAGGACTAGCGGGTGGGGATGAGCAGTTCTTC,CASRSGLAGGDEQFF
TRBJ1-5,TRBV28,.,.,TGTGCCAGCAGTCCCTGGAGGGCTTCATGGGATCAGCCCCAGCATTTT,CASSPWRASWDQPQHF
TRBJ2-7,TRBV18,TRBD1,.,TGTGCCAGCTCACTACGGACAGGGGCGGGATACGAGCAGTACTTC,CASSLRTGAGYEQYF
TRBJ2-1,TRBV30,TRBD1,.,TGTGCCTGGAGTTCCTTCGGACAGGGGAATGAGCAGTTCTTC,CAWSSFGQGNEQFF
TRBJ2-7,TRBV7-9,.,.,TGTGCCAGCAGCTTAAGACGGACAGCTCCTTACGAGCAGTACTTC,CASSLRRTAPYEQYF
TRBJ2-2,TRBV6-5,.,.,TGTGCCAGCAGTTACTTGTTCAGGGCCGGGGAGCTGTTTTTT,CASSYLFRAGELFF
TRBJ2-1,TRBV11-1,.,.,TGTGCCAGCAGCTTAGGACCACAGGGCAATGAGCAGTTCTTC,CASSLGPQGNEQFF
TRBJ2-2,TRBV4-2,TRBD2,.,TGTGCCAGCAGCCAAGATCCAAGCGGGAGATCGGACACCGGGGAGCTGTTTTTT,CASSQDPSGRSDTGELFF
TRBJ1-1,TRBV30,.,.,TGTGCCTGGAGACCCCGTCCGGCGGGGGCGAACACTGAAGCTTTCTTT,CAWRPRPAGANTEAFF
TRBJ2-1,TRBV23-1,.,few,TGCGCCAGCAGTCAAAGGGCAGGGATGATATCCTACAATGAGCAGTTCTTC,CASSQRAGMISYNEQFF
TRBJ1-2,TRBV7-9,TRBD1,few,TGTGCCAGCAGCTCAAGCGCGCAGGGGGCTGGCTACACCTTC,CASSSSAQGAGYTF
TRBJ2-7,TRBV19,TRBD1,.,TGTGCCAGTAGTGGACGACAGGGGGCGCGGGACGAGCAGTACTTC,CASSGRQGARDEQYF
TRBJ1-1,TRBV7-9,.,.,TGTGCCAGCAGCTTAGGGACAATCACTGAAGCTTTCTTT,CASSLGTITEAFF
TRBJ1-2,TRBV10-3,TRBD1,.,TGTGCCATCAGTGAGTCGCGAGGACAGGGCTATGGCTACACCTTC,CAISESRGQGYGYTF
TRBJ1-2,TRBV27,.,.,TGTGCCAGCGGTCAGGGGTATGGCTACACCTTC,CASGQGYGYTF
TRBJ1-2,TRBV19,.,.,TGTGCCAGTAGTAGGTTGGGGGGGGCGTCGGATGGCTACACCTTC,CASSRLGGASDGYTF
TRBJ2-7,TRBV11-2,TRBD1,.,TGTGCCAGCAGCGCCGACAGGGGGCGGTACGAGCAGTACTTC,CASSADRGRYEQYF
TRBJ1-2,TRBV19,TRBD1,.,TGTGCCAGTAGTCCCGGGACAGGGGGTTACTGGGGCTACACCTTC,CASSPGTGGYWGYTF
TRBJ2-1,TRBV5-6,TRBD2,.,TGTGCCAGCAGCGAGGTAGCGGGAGTTCCAAATGAGCAGTTCTTC,CASSEVAGVPNEQFF
TRBJ2-7,TRBV6-5,.,.,TGTGCCAGCGGTCTAACTGGCGAGCAGTACTTC,CASGLTGEQYF
TRBJ2-2,TRBV21-1,.,.,TGTGCCAGCAGCAAAGGAATGGGGACAGGGAACACCGGGGAGCTGTTTTTT,CASSKGMGTGNTGELFF
TRBJ2-2,TRBV5-6,.,.,TGTGCCAGCAACCCGGCTGGACACCGGGAGCTGTTTTTT,CASNPAGHRELFF
TRBJ2-3,TRBV11-1,.,few,TGTGCCAGCAGTTATATAAGCGCAAAGGATACGCAGTATTTT,CASSYISAKDTQYF
TRBJ1-2,TRBV28,.,few,TGTGCCAGCAGTTCCAGGGCTCGCTATGGCTACACCTTC,CASSSRARYGYTF